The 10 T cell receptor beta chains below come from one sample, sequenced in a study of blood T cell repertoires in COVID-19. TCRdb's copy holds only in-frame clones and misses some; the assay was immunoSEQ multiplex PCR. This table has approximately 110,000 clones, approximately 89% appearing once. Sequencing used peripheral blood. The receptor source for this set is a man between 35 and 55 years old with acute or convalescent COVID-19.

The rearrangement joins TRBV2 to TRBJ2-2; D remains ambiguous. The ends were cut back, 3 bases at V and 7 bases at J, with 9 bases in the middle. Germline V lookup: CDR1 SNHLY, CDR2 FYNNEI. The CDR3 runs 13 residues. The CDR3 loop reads CASSERAGGELFF. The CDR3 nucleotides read TGTGCCAGCAGTGAGCGAGCTGGCGGGGAGCTGTTTTTT.

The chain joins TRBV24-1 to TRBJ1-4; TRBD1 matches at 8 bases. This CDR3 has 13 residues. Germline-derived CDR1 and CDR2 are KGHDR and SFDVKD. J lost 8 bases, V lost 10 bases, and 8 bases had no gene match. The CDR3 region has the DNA TGTGCCACACAAGGGACAGGAGGGGAAAAACTGTTTTTT. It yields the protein CATQGTGGEKLFF.

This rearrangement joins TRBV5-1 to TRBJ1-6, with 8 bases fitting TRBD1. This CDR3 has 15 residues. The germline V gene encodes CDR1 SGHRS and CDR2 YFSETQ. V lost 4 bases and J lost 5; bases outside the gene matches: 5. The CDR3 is CASSPQGQDNSPLHF. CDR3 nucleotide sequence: TGCGCCAGCAGCCCTCAGGGACAGGATAATTCACCCCTCCACTTT.

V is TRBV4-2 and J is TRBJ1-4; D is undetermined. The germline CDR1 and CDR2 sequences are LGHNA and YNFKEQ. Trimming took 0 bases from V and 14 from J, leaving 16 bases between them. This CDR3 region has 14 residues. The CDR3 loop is CASSQEVRQRLLFF. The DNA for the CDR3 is TGTGCCAGCAGCCAAGAAGTAAGGCAGAGGCTCCTGTTTTTT.

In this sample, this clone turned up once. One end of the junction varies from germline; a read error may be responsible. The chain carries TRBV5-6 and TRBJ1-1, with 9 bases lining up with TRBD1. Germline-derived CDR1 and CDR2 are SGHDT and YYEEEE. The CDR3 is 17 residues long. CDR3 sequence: CASSFTGTGILKTEAFF. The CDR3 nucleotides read TGTGCCAGCAGCTTTACCGGGACAGGGATTCTGAAGACTGAAGCTTTCTTT. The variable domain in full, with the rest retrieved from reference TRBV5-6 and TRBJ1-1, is DAGVTQSPTHLIKTRGQQVTLRCSPKSGHDTVSWYQQALGQGPQFIFQYYEEEERQRGNFPDRFSGHQFPNYSSELNVNALLLGDSALYLCASSFTGTGILKTEAFFGQGTRLTVV.

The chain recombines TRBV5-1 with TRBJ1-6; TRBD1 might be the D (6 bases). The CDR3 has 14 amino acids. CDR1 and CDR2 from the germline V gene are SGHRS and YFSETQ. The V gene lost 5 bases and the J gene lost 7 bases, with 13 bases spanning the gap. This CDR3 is CASSRTEGNSPLHF. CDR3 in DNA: TGCGCCAGCAGTCGGACAGAAGGAAATTCACCCCTCCACTTT.

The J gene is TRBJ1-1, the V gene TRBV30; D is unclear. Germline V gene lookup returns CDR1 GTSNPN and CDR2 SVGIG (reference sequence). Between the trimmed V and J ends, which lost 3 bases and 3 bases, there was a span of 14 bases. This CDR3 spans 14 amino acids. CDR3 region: CAWRSRNPDTEAFF. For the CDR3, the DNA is TGTGCCTGGAGATCCAGGAACCCTGACACTGAAGCTTTCTTT.

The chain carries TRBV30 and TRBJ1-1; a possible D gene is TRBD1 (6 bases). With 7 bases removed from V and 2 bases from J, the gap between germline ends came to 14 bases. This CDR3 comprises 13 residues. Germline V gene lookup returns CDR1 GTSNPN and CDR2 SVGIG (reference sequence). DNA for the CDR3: TGTGCCTCAGGGGCCCGGTTCAACACTGAAGCTTTCTTT. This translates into CASGARFNTEAFF. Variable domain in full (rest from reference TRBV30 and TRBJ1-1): SQTIHQWPATLVQPVGSPLSLECTVEGTSNPNLYWYRQAAGRGLQLLFYSVGIGQISSEVPQNLSASRPQDRQFILSSKKLLLSDSGFYLCASGARFNTEAFFGQGTRLTVV.

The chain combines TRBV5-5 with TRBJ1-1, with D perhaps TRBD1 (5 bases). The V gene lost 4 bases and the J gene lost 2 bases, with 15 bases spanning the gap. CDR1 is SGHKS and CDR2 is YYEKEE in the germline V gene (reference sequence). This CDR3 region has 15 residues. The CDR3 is CASSRGEGYNTEAFF. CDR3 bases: TGTGCCAGCAGCCGCGGGGAGGGGTACAACACTGAAGCTTTCTTT.

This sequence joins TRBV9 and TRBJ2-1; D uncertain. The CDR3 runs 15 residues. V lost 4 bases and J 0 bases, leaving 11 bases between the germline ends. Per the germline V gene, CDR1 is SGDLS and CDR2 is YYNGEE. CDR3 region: CASSPTASSYNEQFF. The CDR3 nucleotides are TGTGCCAGCAGCCCGACTGCCAGCTCCTACAATGAGCAGTTCTTC.